This T cell receptor beta chain derives from a study of T cells after yellow fever vaccination. Germline CDR1 is MNHEY and CDR2 is SMNVEV (reference sequence). The CDR3 sequence is 15 residues long. V gave up 5 bases and J gave up 1 base, with 14 bases separating them. Overall study results and limits: Reappearance after the booster was observed for most primary-vaccination clones (around 95% CD4, just over 85% CD8).

In this sample, this clonotype turned up a few times. No antigen is known for it. TCRdb re-analysed the 5' RACE reads in MiXCR, keeping a single row per CDR3 protein. The sample includes a few hundred thousand distinct CDR3 sequences, roughly 5.2% of them seen just once. This chain joins TRBV27 and TRBJ2-5; D is undetermined. This receptor was taken from a man aged 18-30 years who received the YFV17D yellow fever vaccine. The material was CD4+ T cells sorted from PBMCs, obtained on the day of the yellow fever booster vaccination. The CDR3 bases are TGTGCCAGCAGTGACGACTGGGTGGGCCAAGAGACCCAGTACTTC. Translating gives CASSDDWVGQETQYF.